The rows below give T cell receptor beta chains drawn from one sample of a study of vaccination and CD4 T cells after COVID-19. Their cognate antigens are unknown. TCRdb called the PCR reads again in MiXCR, with one record for every CDR3 protein. The sample lists about 18,000 distinct CDR3 sequences, roughly two fifths occurring once. Sequences were derived from CD4+ T cells from blood, cultured in vitro, sampled after SARS-CoV-2 vaccination. All receptors derive from a human donor who had recovered from COVID-19. Both conserved end residues are part of each CDR3. Each record gives: V gene, J gene, clone size, D gene, CDR3 protein, CDR3 DNA. The D gene is left open where the match is weak. Clone size is shown for a subset of rows, as once, few, many or a class of expanded clone.

TRBV7-9	TRBJ2-1	NA	TRBD1	CASSSVGGPGEQFF	TGTGCCAGCAGCTCGGTAGGGGGCCCGGGTGAGCAGTTCTTC
TRBV19	TRBJ2-5	NA	TRBD1	CASSIPQGAGETQYF	TGTGCCAGTAGTATCCCGCAGGGGGCTGGAGAGACCCAGTACTTC
TRBV27	TRBJ1-2	few	TRBD1	CASGPKISGGDGYTF	TGTGCCAGCGGACCAAAGATCTCAGGGGGTGATGGCTACACCTTC
TRBV20-1	TRBJ1-1	NA	NA	CSAGTARTAEAFF	TGCAGTGCTGGTACAGCCAGAACGGCTGAAGCTTTCTTT
TRBV7-2	TRBJ1-2	few	NA	CASSLGGAGGYTF	TGTGCCAGCAGCTTAGGGGGGGCCGGGGGCTACACCTTC
TRBV20-1	TRBJ2-7	once	TRBD1	CSARDPSDRGRLLQYF	TGCAGTGCTAGAGATCCAAGCGACAGGGGGCGCCTCTTACAGTATTTC
TRBV7-9	TRBJ1-2	few	NA	CASSLQSGRSAYGYTF	TGTGCCAGCAGCCTTCAGTCGGGGAGGAGTGCCTATGGCTACACCTTC
TRBV7-3	TRBJ2-6	NA	TRBD1	CASSLSPGGTGANVLTF	TGTGCCAGCAGCTTAAGCCCAGGGGGAACTGGGGCCAACGTCCTGACTTTC
TRBV28	TRBJ1-6	NA	TRBD1	CASSATGTVNSPLHF	TGTGCCAGCAGTGCTACCGGGACAGTTAATTCACCCCTCCACTTT
TRBV20-1	TRBJ1-2	NA	TRBD1	CSARYPGQWSNYGYTF	TGCAGTGCTAGATACCCGGGACAGTGGTCTAACTATGGCTACACCTTC
TRBV20-1	TRBJ2-1	few	NA	CSARVSYNEQFF	TGCAGTGCTAGAGTCTCGTACAATGAGCAGTTCTTC
TRBV7-2	TRBJ1-6	NA	NA	CASSLRRGYYNSPLHF	TGTGCCAGCAGCTTAAGACGGGGATATTATAATTCACCCCTCCACTTT
TRBV7-2	TRBJ1-2	few	NA	CASSLAGNNYGYTF	TGTGCCAGCAGCTTAGCGGGCAATAACTATGGCTACACCTTC
TRBV20-1	TRBJ1-5	few	NA	CSARDHRTGNQPQHF	TGCAGTGCTAGAGACCACCGGACAGGCAATCAGCCCCAGCATTTT
TRBV20-1	TRBJ2-4	NA	NA	CSARDAEAKNIQYF	TGCAGTGCTAGAGATGCGGAAGCCAAAAACATTCAGTACTTC
TRBV20-1	TRBJ1-1	NA	NA	CSAKTGTVNTEAFF	TGCAGTGCTAAAACTGGGACGGTGAACACTGAAGCTTTCTTT
TRBV10-3	TRBJ1-5	few	TRBD1	CAISELDRASNQPQHF	TGTGCCATCAGTGAGTTGGACAGGGCTAGCAATCAGCCCCAGCATTTT
TRBV20-1	TRBJ2-5	few	NA	CSATGLETQYF	TGCAGTGCTACGGGGCTGGAGACCCAGTACTTC
TRBV6-1	TRBJ1-5	NA	NA	CASSPLLDTSNQPQHF	TGTGCCAGCAGCCCCCTACTTGATACTAGCAATCAGCCCCAGCATTTT
TRBV4-1	TRBJ1-2	few	NA	CASSRGPGGADGYTF	TGCGCCAGCAGCCGAGGTCCGGGGGGCGCGGATGGCTACACCTTC
TRBV11-1	TRBJ2-2	once	NA	CASSLVRTGELFF	TGTGCCAGCAGCTTAGTACGCACCGGGGAGCTGTTTTTT
TRBV20-1	TRBJ1-1	few	NA	CSARDRGGTEAFF	TGCAGTGCTAGAGATAGGGGGGGCACTGAAGCTTTCTTT
TRBV9	TRBJ1-6	NA	NA	CASSLATTYNSPLHF	TGTGCCAGCAGCCTAGCGACGACCTATAATTCACCCCTCCACTTT
TRBV15	TRBJ1-4	NA	NA	CATRRGTDEKLFF	TGTGCCACCAGGAGAGGGACGGATGAAAAACTGTTTTTT
TRBV7-2	TRBJ2-1	NA	TRBD2	CASSLGRGGSRRHEQFF	TGTGCCAGCAGCTTAGGTCGGGGCGGGAGCAGGAGGCATGAGCAGTTCTTC
TRBV7-6	TRBJ2-5	few	NA	CASSFGHQGTQYF	TGTGCCAGCAGCTTCGGACACCAGGGGACCCAGTACTTC
TRBV19	TRBJ1-1	NA	NA	CASSIRRAPEAFF	TGTGCCAGTAGTATAAGGCGTGCACCTGAAGCTTTCTTT
TRBV12-3/TRBV12-4	TRBJ1-2	NA	NA	CASSLPVSRGYTF	TGTGCCAGCAGTTTGCCCGTAAGTCGTGGCTACACCTTC
TRBV6-2/TRBV6-3	TRBJ2-1	NA	NA	CASSYGGPAYNEQFF	TGTGCCAGCAGTTACGGTGGACCAGCCTACAATGAGCAGTTCTTC